A single sample gave rise to the 26 T cell receptor beta chains below, sequenced in a study of blood T cell repertoires in COVID-19. TCRdb's table, derived via immunoSEQ multiplex PCR, lists solely in-frame clones and lacks some. The sample shows tens of thousands of clones, around 90% of them seen only once. Sequencing input: peripheral blood. The receptors were gathered from a man aged 45-65 years with COVID-19, enrolled during active disease.

The chain has TRBV6-4 and TRBJ2-3; 13 positions agree with TRBD2. With V trimmed by 8 bases and J by 7 bases, 6 bases remained unmatched. The CDR3 runs 14 residues. Per the germline V gene, CDR1 is MRHNA and CDR2 is SNTAGT. The CDR3, as DNA: TGTGCCAGCGCCTCGGGACTAGCGGGAAATACGCAGTATTTT. Its protein is CASASGLAGNTQYF.

The chain links TRBV4-3 to TRBJ2-2, with 8 bases identical to TRBD2. Losses at the gene ends were 0 bases for V and 8 bases for J; bases not matched to a gene: 5. Per germline, CDR1 LGHNA and CDR2 YSLEER. The CDR3 has 15 residues. The CDR3 DNA is TGCGCCAGCAGCCAAGAAGCTAGCGGGTGGGGGGAGCTGTTTTTT. Translating it yields CASSQEASGWGELFF.

V usage is TRBV9 and J usage is TRBJ1-4; D ambiguous. With 3 bases removed from V and 7 bases from J, the gap between germline ends came to 10 bases. Germline lookup yields CDR1 SGDLS and CDR2 YYNGEE. This CDR3 spans 13 amino acids. The CDR3 here is CASSASGVEKLFF. Here the CDR3 DNA reads TGTGCCAGCAGCGCTTCCGGGGTTGAAAAACTGTTTTTT.

The count of this clone is one. The chain employs TRBV18 and TRBJ2-3; TRBD2 matches 11 bases. J was trimmed by 0 bases and V by 3 bases; bases with no gene match: 5. Germline loops: CDR1 KGHSH, CDR2 LQKENI. The CDR3 loop spans 17 amino acids. The CDR3 loop is CASSPIGTSGSTDTQYF. In nucleotides, the CDR3 is TGTGCCAGCTCACCGATCGGGACTAGCGGTAGCACAGATACGCAGTATTTT.

J is TRBJ1-5 and V is TRBV6-1; no firm D call. Germline V CDR1 and CDR2: MNHNS, SASEGT. Trimming took off 1 base at V and 3 bases at J, with 10 bases between the two ends. This CDR3 contains 15 residues. CDR3 residues: CASSEVPPPNQPQHF. The CDR3 nucleotides are TGTGCCAGCAGTGAAGTCCCCCCTCCCAATCAGCCCCAGCATTTT.

The rearrangement uses TRBV6-5 and TRBJ1-5; D is ambiguous. Germline V CDR1 and CDR2: MNHEY, SVGAGI. The CDR3 is made up of 13 amino acids. With 0 bases removed from V and 6 bases from J, the gap between germline ends came to 6 bases. CDR3 region: CASSYSPVQPQHF. DNA for the CDR3: TGTGCCAGCAGTTACTCGCCGGTTCAGCCCCAGCATTTT.

V usage is TRBV7-9 and J usage is TRBJ1-3; D unclear. The CDR3 loop spans 16 amino acids. V lost 1 base and J 0 bases, leaving 10 bases between the germline ends. The germline CDR1 and CDR2 sequences are SEHNR and FQNEAQ (reference sequence). The CDR3 DNA sequence: TGTGCCAGCAGCTTAGGGACTTCGCGCTCTGGAAACACCATATATTTT. It yields the protein CASSLGTSRSGNTIYF. The full variable domain, rest sourced from reference TRBV7-9 and TRBJ1-3, is DTGVSQNPRHKITKRGQNVTFRCDPISEHNRLYWYRQTLGQGPEFLTYFQNEAQLEKSRLLSDRFSAERPKGSFSTLEIQRTEQGDSAMYLCASSLGTSRSGNTIYFGEGSWLTVV.

CDR3 sequence: CASSQGGWTLNYGYTF. CDR3 in DNA: TGTGCCAGCAGCCAAGGAGGCTGGACATTAAACTATGGCTACACCTTC. The gene calls are TRBV3-1 (or the pseudogene TRBV3-2) and TRBJ1-2; D perhaps matches TRBD1 (5 bases). CDR1 is LGHDT, CDR2 YNNKEL, per germline (reference sequence). The CDR3 consists of 16 residues. Trimming took 1 base from V and 2 from J, leaving 14 bases between them.

The rearrangement uses TRBV5-1 and TRBJ2-3; D uncertain. This CDR3 is built from 17 residues. Germline V gene lookup returns CDR1 SGHRS and CDR2 YFSETQ. The ends were cut back, 4 bases at V and 1 base at J, with 19 bases in the middle. The CDR3 spells CASSPHSGDSGTDTQYF. The CDR3 region has the DNA TGCGCCAGCAGCCCCCACTCCGGTGATAGTGGCACAGATACGCAGTATTTT. Full variable domain (remainder filled in from reference TRBV5-1 and TRBJ2-3): KAGVTQTPRYLIKTRGQQVTLSCSPISGHRSVSWYQQTPGQGLQFLFEYFSETQRNKGNFPGRFSGRQFSNSRSEMNVSTLELGDSALYLCASSPHSGDSGTDTQYFGPGTRLTVL.

V usage is TRBV27 and J usage is TRBJ1-6; D is undetermined. This CDR3 has 17 residues. Trimming removed 3 bases from V and 7 bases from J, with 19 bases in between. Germline V gene sequence: CDR1 MNHEY, CDR2 SMNVEV (reference sequence). CDR3 loop: CASSFKLTNFANSPLHF. CDR3 DNA: TGTGCCAGCAGTTTTAAACTGACAAACTTCGCGAATTCACCCCTCCACTTT.

This rearrangement joins TRBV6-5 to TRBJ1-5; D not resolved. The CDR3 is 14 amino acids. Looked up from germline, CDR1 is MNHEY and CDR2 is SVGAGI. Trimming pared 5 bases from V and 7 bases from J, leaving 15 bases between. The DNA of the CDR3 is TGTGCCAGCAGTCACGGGAGGGAAGGGCAGCCCCAGCATTTT. Protein product: CASSHGREGQPQHF.

The rearrangement joins TRBV6-1 to TRBJ1-1; D gene ambiguous. The V gene lost 4 bases and the J gene lost 7 bases, with 10 bases spanning the gap. The CDR3 consists of 12 residues. Per germline, CDR1 MNHNS and CDR2 SASEGT. The CDR3 nucleotides read TGTGCCAGCAGTGGAGCATACAGTGAAGCTTTCTTT. It is translated as CASSGAYSEAFF.

The gene calls are TRBV6-5 and TRBJ2-1, with a possible D match to TRBD2 (6 bases). Germline V CDR1 and CDR2: MNHEY, SVGAGI. The CDR3 is 13 amino acids. V was trimmed by 7 bases and J by 5 bases, leaving 12 bases between them. The CDR3 DNA reads TGTGCCAGCACAAGGGACTCTGACAATGAGCAGTTCTTC. It specifies CASTRDSDNEQFF.

This clone was seen once. The chain employs TRBV4-2 and TRBJ2-5; D gene uncertain. Germline CDR1 reads LGHNA; CDR2 reads YNFKEQ. V gave up 0 bases and J gave up 0 bases, with 2 bases separating them. The CDR3 sequence is 13 residues long. The chain's CDR3 is CASSQDNQETQYF. The DNA for the CDR3 is TGTGCCAGCAGCCAAGACAACCAAGAGACCCAGTACTTC.

V gene TRBV27 combines with J gene TRBJ1-1; no definite D call. Germline V gene lookup returns CDR1 MNHEY and CDR2 SMNVEV (reference sequence). Trimming stripped 3 bases from V and 1 base from J, with 9 bases between. This CDR3 is built from 14 residues. The CDR3 sequence is CASSLRRRNTEAFF. For the CDR3, the DNA is TGTGCCAGCAGTTTGCGGCGGAGGAACACTGAAGCTTTCTTT.

The chain is built from TRBV28 and TRBJ1-2; D not resolved. The CDR3 contains 17 residues. V lost 3 bases and J lost 4, with 21 bases in between. Germline CDR1 reads MDHEN; CDR2 reads SYDVKM. In nucleotides, the CDR3 is TGTGCCAGCAGTTTTAACCTGGCGGGCCAAAAGGGCTATGGCTACACCTTC. This encodes CASSFNLAGQKGYGYTF.

The chain recombines TRBV25-1 with TRBJ2-5; 12 nucleotides agree with TRBD1. This CDR3 has 16 residues. Trimming took 5 bases from V and 6 from J; bases not matched to a gene: 10. Germline CDR1 is MGHDK and CDR2 is SYGVNS. The CDR3 loop is CASSPTGTGGFKTQYF. The CDR3 DNA sequence: TGTGCCAGCAGTCCTACCGGGACAGGGGGCTTCAAGACCCAGTACTTC.

The rearrangement links TRBV7-2 to TRBJ1-3; tentative D call: TRBD1 (6 bases). Trimming removed 0 bases at V and 0 bases at J, with 12 bases between. Germline CDR1 is SGHTA and CDR2 is FQGNSA. The CDR3 length is 17 residues. The CDR3 loop is CASSLAGGALSGNTIYF. CDR3 DNA: TGTGCCAGCAGCTTAGCGGGGGGGGCTCTCTCTGGAAACACCATATATTTT.

The V and J genes are TRBV2 and TRBJ1-4; 7 positions agree with TRBD1. This CDR3 contains 12 residues. V lost 6 bases, J lost 8 bases, and 3 bases stayed unmatched. From germline, CDR1 is SNHLY and CDR2 FYNNEI. The CDR3 DNA is TGTGCCAGCAGGGGGACAGAGGAAAAACTGTTTTTT. It codes for CASRGTEEKLFF.

The gene calls are TRBV6-5 and TRBJ2-1; maybe TRBD2 (5 bases). Germline CDR1 is MNHEY and CDR2 is SVGAGI. This CDR3 region has 15 residues. Deletions cut 7 bases from V and 9 bases from J, with 22 bases between. In nucleotides, the CDR3 is TGTGCCAGCACCGGACTCGACACGGGATTAGGTGAGCAGTTCTTC. Encoded protein: CASTGLDTGLGEQFF.

The V gene is TRBV7-9, the J gene TRBJ2-2; 8 bases map to TRBD1. The CDR3 contains 15 residues. The V gene's germline CDR1 is SEHNR and CDR2 FQNEAQ (reference sequence). Trimming took 6 bases from V and 4 from J; bases not matched to a gene: 7. The CDR3 here is CASRLQGVVTGELFF. CDR3 coding DNA: TGTGCCAGCAGGTTACAGGGGGTGGTCACCGGGGAGCTGTTTTTT.

The chain employs TRBV5-6 and TRBJ2-3; 11 bases agree with TRBD2. Germline-derived CDR1 and CDR2 are SGHDT and YYEEEE. After removal of 0 bases from V and 2 bases from J, the junction contained 11 bases not matched to a gene. The CDR3 contains 19 residues. The CDR3 bases are TGTGCCAGCAGCTTGGGGAGCCTAGCGGGAGGACCTTACACAGATACGCAGTATTTT. It codes for CASSLGSLAGGPYTDTQYF.

The chain recombines TRBV2 with TRBJ2-2; possibly TRBD1 for D (6 bases). V dropped 4 bases and J dropped 1 base, with 13 bases sitting between them. The CDR3 extends over 16 amino acids. The germline CDR1 and CDR2 sequences are SNHLY and FYNNEI. The DNA for the CDR3 is TGTGCCAGCAGTGTGGGAAGCAGGGGGAACACCGGGGAGCTGTTTTTT. This gives the protein CASSVGSRGNTGELFF.

This clone came up once. The chain links TRBV3-1 (or the pseudogene TRBV3-2) to TRBJ1-3; no reliable D call. Trimming left V 0 bases short and J 0 bases short, with 9 bases between. There are 16 residues in the CDR3. Germline-derived CDR1 and CDR2 are LGHDT and YNNKEL (reference sequence). The CDR3 here is CASSQDSGYSGNTIYF. CDR3 bases: TGTGCCAGCAGCCAAGATTCAGGATACTCTGGAAACACCATATATTTT.

The rearrangement uses TRBV5-1 and TRBJ1-1; 8 bases align to TRBD1. CDR1 is SGHRS, CDR2 YFSETQ, per germline. The CDR3 sequence is 16 residues long. With 4 bases clipped from V and 4 bases from J, the junction kept 12 bases outside the gene matches. The CDR3 region is CASSVTGGDASTEAFF. CDR3 DNA sequence: TGCGCCAGCAGCGTAACAGGGGGAGATGCTAGCACTGAAGCTTTCTTT.

This clone appeared once. The chain joins TRBV19 to TRBJ2-2; tentative D call: TRBD1 (7 bases). Trimming cost V 3 bases and J 2 bases, with 16 bases left between them. Germline loops: CDR1 LNHDA, CDR2 SQIVND (reference sequence). The CDR3 covers 17 residues. CDR3 residues: CASSIGIGGGNTGELFF. The CDR3 nucleotides are TGTGCCAGTAGTATTGGGATCGGAGGGGGCAACACCGGGGAGCTGTTTTTT.